This TCR beta chain is drawn from a study of beta chain features in type 1 diabetes. The CDR3 has 15 amino acids. The germline gives CDR1 SGHVS, CDR2 FQNEAQ. V trimming: 3 bases; J trimming: 5 bases; junction bases outside the gene matches: 6. The whole isolated RNA underwent reverse transcription, so sequencing captured expressed TCRB transcripts. Profiled with immunoSEQ multiplex PCR; TCRdb holds only in-frame clones, not every one. The profile shows about 15,000 clones, around 43% of them singletons. Staining for CD45RO/CCR7/CD25/CD127/CD95/CD27 allowed sorting of CD4+ naive, central memory, regulatory and stem cell-like memory cells. Study-level points and caveats: For Type 1 diabetes patients, all four CD4+ subsets carried TCRB CDR3s that were moderately but significantly shorter. The study found fewer insertions and more deletions at VDJ junctions in type 1 diabetes patients.

Regarding this clone: Its antigen is still unknown.

Sequencing was performed on stem cell memory CD4+ T cells from blood. This sequence joins TRBV7-8 and TRBJ2-5, with 10 bases identical to TRBD2. The sequence was obtained from a woman aged 40 to 50 in good health. The CDR3 here is CASSLLAGGRETQYF. The CDR3, as DNA: TGTGCCAGCAGCTTGTTAGCGGGGGGTCGGGAGACCCAGTACTTC.